This T cell receptor (beta chain) was recovered during a study of beta chain features in type 1 diabetes. TCRB transcripts that were expressed got sequenced, as all of the isolated RNA had been reverse transcribed. Naive, central memory and regulatory T cell samples yielded around 3.3 million reads on average. TCRdb keeps only in-frame clones here, not all; method: immunoSEQ multiplex PCR. The data show a few hundred thousand clones, roughly 12% seen once. Concerning this clone itself: The target antigen is unknown.

General study findings and limits: PCR, the amplification step, might favor shorter templates, equally in patients and controls. Among patients with Type 1 diabetes, TCRB CDR3s were moderately but significantly shorter in every one of the four CD4+ subsets.

CD45RO/CCR7/CD25/CD127/CD95/CD27 staining was used to isolate CD4+ naive, central memory, regulatory and stem cell-like memory cells by sorting. The sequence came from a woman aged 18 to 35 with type 1 diabetes. Sequencing was carried out using naive CD4+ T cells from blood.

CDR3 loop: CAWSVLVRTGELFF. CDR3 coding DNA: TGTGCCTGGAGTGTACTAGTTAGGACCGGGGAGCTGTTTTTT. This sequence joins TRBV30 and TRBJ2-2; tentative D call: TRBD2 (5 bases). Trimming took off 0 bases at V and 5 bases at J, with 10 bases between the two ends. The CDR3 has 14 residues. CDR1 GTSNPN and CDR2 SVGIG come from the germline V gene (reference sequence).